Shown below are 22 T cell receptor beta chains from a single sample sequenced in a study of T cell responses to AZD1222 COVID-19 vaccine. Using immunoSEQ multiplex PCR, the repertoire was profiled, and TCRdb retains in-frame clones only, with some absent. The sample includes about 60,000 clones, 70% to 80% of them seen just once. The source was peripheral blood, collected 28 days after the second AZD1222 dose. Receptor source: an adult who received the AZD1222 COVID-19 vaccine.

This clone was seen only a few times. This chain joins TRBV12-3 or TRBV12-4 and TRBJ1-1; D is ambiguous. CDR3 length equals 11 residues. The V gene lost 5 bases and the J gene lost 10 bases, with 11 bases spanning the gap. The CDR3 DNA sequence: TGTGCCAGCAGTCGGGCGGCGGGAGCTTTCTTT. It specifies CASSRAAGAFF.

The V call is TRBV5-6, the J call TRBJ2-5, with D uncertain. Trimming took 4 bases from V and 3 from J, leaving 4 bases between them. Germline V gene sequence: CDR1 SGHDT, CDR2 YYEEEE. The CDR3 runs to 11 residues. The CDR3 DNA reads as TGTGCCAGCAGCAGGAAAGAGACCCAGTACTTC. Translating gives CASSRKETQYF.

The chain links TRBV30 to TRBJ2-3; weak D call: TRBD2 (7 bases). The V end was cut by 0 bases, the J end by 4 bases, with 8 bases between. This CDR3 is built from 13 residues. The germline V gene encodes CDR1 GTSNPN and CDR2 SVGIG (reference sequence). The CDR3 bases are TGTGCCTGGAGTGTCGGGGGGCCAGATACGCAGTATTTT. This translates into CAWSVGGPDTQYF.

The sample holds one count of this clone. Other DNA sequences in the sample encode the same CDR3. The V call is TRBV30, the J call TRBJ1-5; perhaps TRBD1 as D (5 bases). The CDR3 is 13 amino acids. Germline CDR1 is GTSNPN and CDR2 is SVGIG (reference sequence). Deletions cut 2 bases from V and 4 bases from J, with 9 bases between. CDR3 nucleotides: TGTGCCTGGAGTAAGGCAGGGAATCAGCCCCAGCATTTT. This codes for CAWSKAGNQPQHF.

V is TRBV6-5 and J is TRBJ1-1, with 7 bases identical to TRBD1. The trim removed 5 bases at V and 1 base at J, leaving 7 bases unmatched. The CDR3 length is 15 residues. The germline gives CDR1 MNHEY, CDR2 SVGAGI. CDR3 in DNA: TGTGCCAGCAGTATGGAGGGGGCGGGGAACACTGAAGCTTTCTTT. Protein product: CASSMEGAGNTEAFF.

This sequence joins TRBV2 and TRBJ2-7; 10 bases fit TRBD1. The CDR3 spans 14 residues. The V gene end was trimmed by 4 bases and the J gene end by 3 bases; junction bases not matched to a gene: 3. Germline V gene lookup returns CDR1 SNHLY and CDR2 FYNNEI. CDR3 nucleotide sequence: TGTGCCAGCAGTGGTGGGGACAGGGGCTACGAGCAGTACTTC. Its protein product is CASSGGDRGYEQYF.

CDR3: CASSIGTGGSYEQYF. CDR3 bases: TGTGCCAGTAGTATAGGGACAGGGGGCTCGTACGAGCAGTACTTC. V is TRBV19 and J is TRBJ2-7; 11 bases are shared with TRBD1. Trimming removed 1 base from V and 4 bases from J; junction bases left unmatched: 3. Germline loops: CDR1 LNHDA, CDR2 SQIVND (reference sequence). The CDR3 runs 15 residues.

The CDR3 loop reads CSARRSGEQYF. CDR3 DNA sequence: TGCAGTGCTAGGAGAAGTGGGGAGCAGTACTTC. The chain recombines TRBV20-1 with TRBJ2-7; D remains ambiguous. The V end lost 3 bases, the J end lost 7 bases, and 10 bases lay between the germline ends. In germline, CDR1 is DFQATT, CDR2 SNEGSKA (reference sequence). The CDR3 consists of 11 residues.

The count of this clone is one. The same CDR3 also results from other DNA sequences found in this sample. The chain carries TRBV5-1 and TRBJ1-2; D not resolved. Germline CDR1 and CDR2: SGHRS and YFSETQ. Trimming took 0 bases from V and 1 from J, leaving 1 base between them. The CDR3 runs to 12 residues. The CDR3 DNA sequence: TGCGCCAGCAGCTTGGATAACTATGGCTACACCTTC. It translates to CASSLDNYGYTF. The full variable domain, in which reference TRBV5-1 and TRBJ1-2 provide the parts outside the CDR3, is KAGVTQTPRYLIKTRGQQVTLSCSPISGHRSVSWYQQTPGQGLQFLFEYFSETQRNKGNFPGRFSGRQFSNSRSEMNVSTLELGDSALYLCASSLDNYGYTFGSGTRLTVV.

The genes are TRBV19 and TRBJ1-5; TRBD1 aligns across 7 bases. Germline-derived CDR1 and CDR2 are LNHDA and SQIVND (reference sequence). Losses at the gene ends were 2 bases for V and 1 base for J; bases not matched to a gene: 11. The length of the CDR3 is 18 residues. DNA of the CDR3: TGTGCCAGTAGTATAACAGTAACGGGGGGACAGAGCAATCAGCCCCAGCATTTT. It translates to CASSITVTGGQSNQPQHF. Supplemented by reference TRBV19 and TRBJ1-5, the full variable domain reads DGGITQSPKYLFRKEGQNVTLSCEQNLNHDAMYWYRQDPGQGLRLIYYSQIVNDFQKGDIAEGYSVSREKKESFPLTVTSAQKNPTAFYLCASSITVTGGQSNQPQHFGDGTRLSIL.

CDR3 coding DNA: TGCGCCAGCAGTGCAGGGGGTTACTACGAGCAGTACTTC. It yields the protein CASSAGGYYEQYF. The gene calls are TRBV10-2 and TRBJ2-7; 7 bases agree with TRBD1. This CDR3 has 13 residues. The V segment lost 4 bases and the J segment 3 bases; nucleotides outside the gene matches: 3. Germline CDR1 WSHSY, CDR2 SAAADI.

In regard to this clone: The germline gene is not matched at one end of the junction; a read error may be the cause. J is TRBJ1-5 and V is TRBV6-1; D not certain. CDR3 length: 13 residues. CDR1 MNHNS and CDR2 SASEGT come from the germline V gene. The CDR3 loop reads CASSEGEERAQHF. In nucleotides, the CDR3 is TGTGCCAGCAGCGAAGGTGAGGAAAGGGCCCAGCATTTT.

The rearrangement uses TRBV6-1 and TRBJ1-2; 7 bases are a match to TRBD1. Trimming took 0 bases from V and 4 from J; bases not matched to a gene: 5. Looked up from germline, CDR1 is MNHNS and CDR2 is SASEGT. The CDR3 runs 15 residues. CDR3: CASSEARGQFYGYTF. The DNA of the CDR3 is TGTGCCAGCAGTGAAGCAAGGGGGCAGTTCTATGGCTACACCTTC.

Here the CDR3 reads CASRPHRDTDTQYF. In DNA, the CDR3 is TGTGCCAGCAGACCCCACAGGGATACAGATACGCAGTATTTT. The rearrangement links TRBV7-9 to TRBJ2-3; weak D call: TRBD1 (6 bases). CDR1 SEHNR and CDR2 FQNEAQ come from the germline V gene (reference sequence). CDR3 length equals 14 residues. The V gene lost 6 bases and the J gene lost 3 bases, with 13 bases spanning the gap. Combining the CDR3 with reference TRBV7-9 and TRBJ2-3 gives the whole variable domain DTGVSQNPRHKITKRGQNVTFRCDPISEHNRLYWYRQTLGQGPEFLTYFQNEAQLEKSRLLSDRFSAERPKGSFSTLEIQRTEQGDSAMYLCASRPHRDTDTQYFGPGTRLTVL.

V usage is TRBV3-1 (or the pseudogene TRBV3-2) and J usage is TRBJ2-5; D is possibly TRBD2 (6 bases). Deletions cut 6 bases from V and 4 bases from J, with 18 bases between. The CDR3 consists of 15 residues. Germline V gene sequence: CDR1 LGHDT, CDR2 YNNKEL (reference sequence). The CDR3 nucleotides are TGTGCCAGCAGTTCGAATATGGGAGGCGCAGAGACCCAGTACTTC. It encodes CASSSNMGGAETQYF.

The rearrangement joins TRBV7-9 to TRBJ1-6; D is uncertain. This CDR3 spans 13 amino acids. CDR1 and CDR2 from the germline V gene are SEHNR and FQNEAQ (reference sequence). Deletions cut 5 bases from V and 8 bases from J, with 10 bases between. Here the CDR3 reads CASSADLHSPLHF. Here the CDR3 DNA reads TGTGCCAGCAGCGCGGACCTCCATTCACCCCTCCACTTT.

The genes are TRBV15 and TRBJ2-6, with 9 bases lining up with TRBD2. The germline CDR1 and CDR2 sequences are LNHNV and YYDKDF (reference sequence). The V and J ends lost 0 bases and 3 bases, in that order; junction bases with no gene match: 3. The CDR3 has 17 residues. CDR3 region: CATSREVAGVGANVLTF. The CDR3 DNA sequence: TGTGCCACCAGCAGAGAAGTAGCGGGGGTTGGGGCCAACGTCCTGACTTTC.

This chain connects TRBV13 to TRBJ2-3; 11 bases fit TRBD1. The trim removed 5 bases at V and 5 bases at J, leaving 6 bases unmatched. Germline values: CDR1 PRHDT, CDR2 FYEKMQ (reference sequence). The CDR3 consists of 15 residues. The CDR3 DNA sequence: TGTGCCAGCAGCCAGTTTGGGACAGGGGGAGATACGCAGTATTTT. This gives the protein CASSQFGTGGDTQYF.

The rearrangement links TRBV11-3 to TRBJ2-1; no firm D call. Germline V gives CDR1 SGHNT, CDR2 YENEEA. Between the trimmed V and J ends, which lost 2 bases and 13 bases, there was a span of 12 bases. The CDR3 is made up of 12 amino acids. The CDR3 nucleotides read TGTGCCAGCAGCTTAAATCTAGATATCCAGTTCTTC. Translating gives CASSLNLDIQFF.

This chain connects TRBV6-5 to TRBJ1-1; D unclear. This CDR3 is 13 amino acids long. Germline V gives CDR1 MNHEY, CDR2 SVGAGI. V gave up 3 bases and J gave up 7 bases, with 12 bases separating them. The CDR3, as DNA: TGTGCCAGCAGTTATAACCCCGGAGGTGAAGCTTTCTTT. Protein: CASSYNPGGEAFF.

The V gene is TRBV15, the J gene TRBJ1-5; D is unresolved. Germline CDR1 is LNHNV and CDR2 is YYDKDF (reference sequence). Between the trimmed V and J ends, which lost 5 bases and 5 bases, there was a span of 13 bases. The CDR3 totals 14 residues. The CDR3 DNA reads TGTGCCACCAGCCGAAACACGGGTCATCAGCCCCAGCATTTT. This encodes CATSRNTGHQPQHF.

This chain links TRBV12-3 or TRBV12-4 with TRBJ2-2, with D unclear. The length of the CDR3 is 13 residues. Trimming cost V 6 bases and J 0 bases, with 5 bases left between them. The CDR3 protein is CASRGSNTGELFF. CDR3 sequence (DNA): TGTGCCAGCAGGGGCTCGAACACCGGGGAGCTGTTTTTT.